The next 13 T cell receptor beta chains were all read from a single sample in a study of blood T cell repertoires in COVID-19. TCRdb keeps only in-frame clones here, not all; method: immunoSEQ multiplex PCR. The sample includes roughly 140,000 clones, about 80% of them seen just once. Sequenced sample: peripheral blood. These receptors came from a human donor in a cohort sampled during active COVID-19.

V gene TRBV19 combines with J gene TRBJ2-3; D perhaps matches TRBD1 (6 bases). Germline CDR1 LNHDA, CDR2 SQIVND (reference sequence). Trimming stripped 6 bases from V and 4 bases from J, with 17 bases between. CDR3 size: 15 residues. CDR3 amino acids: CASRSPAKGADTQYF. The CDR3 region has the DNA TGTGCCAGTAGGTCACCGGCAAAGGGGGCAGATACGCAGTATTTT.

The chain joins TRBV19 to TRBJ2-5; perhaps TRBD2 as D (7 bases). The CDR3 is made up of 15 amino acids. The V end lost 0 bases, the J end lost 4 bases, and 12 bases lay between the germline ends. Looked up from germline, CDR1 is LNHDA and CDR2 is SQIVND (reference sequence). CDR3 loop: CASSIDGGAVETQYF. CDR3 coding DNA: TGTGCCAGTAGTATAGATGGGGGGGCCGTAGAGACCCAGTACTTC.

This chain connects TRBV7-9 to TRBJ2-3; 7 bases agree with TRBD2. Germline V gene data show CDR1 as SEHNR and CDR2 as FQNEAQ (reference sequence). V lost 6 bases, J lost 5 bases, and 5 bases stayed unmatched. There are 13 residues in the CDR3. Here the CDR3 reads CASSSIAGDTQYF. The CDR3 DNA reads TGTGCCAGCAGTTCAATAGCGGGAGATACGCAGTATTTT.

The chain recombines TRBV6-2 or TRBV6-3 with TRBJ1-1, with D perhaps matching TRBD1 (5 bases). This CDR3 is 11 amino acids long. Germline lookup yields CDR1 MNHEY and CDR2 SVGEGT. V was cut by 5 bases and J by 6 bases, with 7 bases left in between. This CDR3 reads CASSQGSEAFF. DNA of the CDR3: TGTGCCAGCAGTCAGGGTTCTGAAGCTTTCTTT.

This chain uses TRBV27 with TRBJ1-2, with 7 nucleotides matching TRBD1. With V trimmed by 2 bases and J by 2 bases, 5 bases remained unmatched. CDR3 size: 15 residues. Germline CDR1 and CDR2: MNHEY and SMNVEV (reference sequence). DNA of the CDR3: TGTGCCAGCAGTTTAATGGCAGGGGGAAACTATGGCTACACCTTC. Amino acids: CASSLMAGGNYGYTF.

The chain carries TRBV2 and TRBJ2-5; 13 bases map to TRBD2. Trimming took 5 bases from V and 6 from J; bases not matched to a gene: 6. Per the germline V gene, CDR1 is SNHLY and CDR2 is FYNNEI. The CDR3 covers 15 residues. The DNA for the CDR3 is TGTGCCAGCAGTCTACTAGCGGGGGGGCCTCAGACCCAGTACTTC. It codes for CASSLLAGGPQTQYF.

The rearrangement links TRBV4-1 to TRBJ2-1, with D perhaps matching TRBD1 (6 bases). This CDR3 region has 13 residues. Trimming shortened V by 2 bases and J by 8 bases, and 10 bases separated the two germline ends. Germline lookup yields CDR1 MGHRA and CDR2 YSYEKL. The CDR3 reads CASSQTGIDEQFF. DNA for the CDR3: TGCGCCAGCAGCCAAACAGGGATCGATGAGCAGTTCTTC.

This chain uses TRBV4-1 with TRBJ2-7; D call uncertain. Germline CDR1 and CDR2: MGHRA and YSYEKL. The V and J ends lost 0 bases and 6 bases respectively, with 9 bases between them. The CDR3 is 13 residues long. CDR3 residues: CASSQDFYGEQYF. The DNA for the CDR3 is TGCGCCAGCAGCCAAGATTTTTACGGCGAGCAGTACTTC.

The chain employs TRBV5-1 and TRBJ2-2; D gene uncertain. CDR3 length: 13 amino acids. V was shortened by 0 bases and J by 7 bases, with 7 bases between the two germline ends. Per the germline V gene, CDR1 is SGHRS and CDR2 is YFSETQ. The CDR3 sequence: CASSLVSIGELFF. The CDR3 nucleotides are TGCGCCAGCAGCTTGGTATCTATCGGGGAGCTGTTTTTT. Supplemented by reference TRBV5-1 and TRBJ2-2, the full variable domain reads KAGVTQTPRYLIKTRGQQVTLSCSPISGHRSVSWYQQTPGQGLQFLFEYFSETQRNKGNFPGRFSGRQFSNSRSEMNVSTLELGDSALYLCASSLVSIGELFFGEGSRLTVL.

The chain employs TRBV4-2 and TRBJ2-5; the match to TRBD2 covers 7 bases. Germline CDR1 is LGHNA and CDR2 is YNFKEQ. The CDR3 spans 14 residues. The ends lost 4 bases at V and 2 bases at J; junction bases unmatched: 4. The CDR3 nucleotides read TGTGCCAGCAGCCCGAGCGGGGCGCAAGAGACCCAGTACTTC. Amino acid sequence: CASSPSGAQETQYF.

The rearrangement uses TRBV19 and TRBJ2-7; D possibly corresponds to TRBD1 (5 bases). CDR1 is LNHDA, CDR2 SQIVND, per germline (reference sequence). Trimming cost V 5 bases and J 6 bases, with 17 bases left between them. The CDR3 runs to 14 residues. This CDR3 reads CASSLRGRAGEQYF. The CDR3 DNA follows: TGTGCCAGTAGTTTAAGGGGAAGAGCAGGCGAGCAGTACTTC.

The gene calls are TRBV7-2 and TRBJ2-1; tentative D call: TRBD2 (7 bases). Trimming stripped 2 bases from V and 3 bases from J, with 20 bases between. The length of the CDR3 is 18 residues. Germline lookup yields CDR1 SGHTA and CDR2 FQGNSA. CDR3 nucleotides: TGTGCCAGCAGCTTATGGGGGCTAGCGGTGGCCATCTACAATGAGCAGTTCTTC. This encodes CASSLWGLAVAIYNEQFF.

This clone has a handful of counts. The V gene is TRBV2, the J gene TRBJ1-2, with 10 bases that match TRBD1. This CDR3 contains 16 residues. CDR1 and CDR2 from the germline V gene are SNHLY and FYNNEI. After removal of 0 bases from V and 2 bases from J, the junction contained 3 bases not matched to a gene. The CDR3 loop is CASSEAGGQGNYGYTF. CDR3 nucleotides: TGTGCCAGCAGTGAAGCGGGGGGACAGGGGAACTATGGCTACACCTTC.